The source of this T cell receptor beta chain is a study of shared clonotypes between healthy human individuals. Across the study: Each donor's CD8 memory used one plate, CD8 naive two, each CD4 subset three. Notes on the study in general: Generation of non-shared clonotypes was less probable than generation of clonotypes shared by all four donors.

Deep was the level at which the assay was run. This table comes from immunoSEQ multiplex PCR, and its TCRdb copy is limited to in-frame clones, with some not included. This table holds some 980,000 clones, approximately 80% found once. As to this clone: What it recognizes is unknown.

This CDR3 is built from 11 residues. With 3 bases removed from V and 14 bases from J, the gap between germline ends came to 13 bases. Germline V lookup: CDR1 DFQATT, CDR2 SNEGSKA (reference sequence). This sequence originates from a young man in good health. Sequenced: memory CD4+ T cells sorted from blood. The subset is: CD45RA-negative fraction. The chain carries TRBV20-1 and TRBJ1-4, with D perhaps TRBD1 (6 bases). The CDR3 spells CSASITGWLFF. The CDR3 DNA follows: TGCAGTGCTAGTATAACAGGGTGGCTGTTTTTT.